One sample yielded the 29 T cell receptor beta chains listed below, sequenced in a study of early T cells in non-severe SARS-CoV-2 infection. TCRdb re-called the 5' RACE reads through MiXCR, storing one row per CDR3 protein. Of about 50,000 distinct CDR3 sequences listed, 8% to 13% were seen once; the top ten hold 13%. The material sequenced was whole blood. Receptor source: an adult who was a healthcare worker with PCR-confirmed SARS-CoV-2 infection or an uninfected control (not recorded which).

A few counts support this clonotype. DNA for the CDR3: TGTGCCAGCAGCCATGGTTCAGGGCGTCAAGAGACCCAGTACTTC. Amino acids: CASSHGSGRQETQYF. This rearrangement joins TRBV7-3 to TRBJ2-5; possible D gene TRBD1, 5 bases. CDR1 is SGHTA and CDR2 is FQGTGA in the germline V gene. CDR3 length: 15 amino acids. V shed 5 bases and J shed 2 bases, with 15 bases lying between them.

The chain links TRBV7-9 to TRBJ2-3; D might be TRBD1 or TRBD2, each matching 5 bases. Germline CDR1 SEHNR, CDR2 FQNEAQ (reference sequence). The CDR3 sequence is 15 residues long. Trimming took 5 bases from V and 6 from J, leaving 18 bases between them. CDR3: CASSPRGAVSDTQYF. As DNA, the CDR3 is TGTGCCAGCAGCCCCCGGGGCGCCGTTTCCGATACGCAGTATTTT.

This clonotype was found a few times. The rearrangement joins TRBV4-3 to TRBJ1-3, with TRBD1 matching over 7 bases. Trimming cost V 0 bases and J 3 bases; bases outside gene matches: 2. Germline V gene data show CDR1 as LGHNA and CDR2 as YSLEER. CDR3 length: 15 amino acids. The CDR3 loop reads CASSQDWTGGNTIYF. CDR3 in DNA: TGCGCCAGCAGCCAAGACTGGACAGGTGGAAACACCATATATTTT.

This clonotype showed up many times. This chain uses TRBV3-1 with TRBJ2-5; D may be TRBD2 (5 bases). The V end lost 7 bases, the J end lost 7 bases, and 10 bases lay between the germline ends. The CDR3 has 11 amino acids. From germline, CDR1 is LGHDT and CDR2 YNNKEL (reference sequence). DNA of the CDR3: TGTGCCAGCACCCTCGAGGGGACCCAGTACTTC. Protein: CASTLEGTQYF.

This clonotype was found many times. The chain is built from TRBV15 and TRBJ2-5; possible D gene TRBD1, 5 bases. Trimming removed 0 bases from V and 5 bases from J, with 10 bases in between. The CDR3 runs to 14 residues. Germline CDR1 and CDR2: LNHNV and YYDKDF (reference sequence). The CDR3, as DNA: TGTGCCACCAGCAGAGATGGGCAGGGTGAGACCCAGTACTTC. It codes for CATSRDGQGETQYF.

This clonotype was counted only a few times. V is TRBV10-3 and J is TRBJ1-1, with D unresolved. This CDR3 spans 14 amino acids. Germline CDR1 is ENHRY and CDR2 is SYGVKD. Deletions cut 4 bases from V and 4 bases from J, with 13 bases between. CDR3 residues: CAISGKVVGTEAFF. Written as DNA, the CDR3 is TGTGCCATCAGTGGAAAGGTTGTAGGCACTGAAGCTTTCTTT.

This clonotype was seen only a few times. DNA for the CDR3: TGTGCCTGGAGCGACAGCGAAAAACTGTTTTTT. This codes for CAWSDSEKLFF. The genes are TRBV30 and TRBJ1-4, with D possibly matching TRBD1 (5 bases). CDR3 length: 11 residues. V lost 3 bases and J lost 8, with 7 bases in between. In germline, CDR1 is GTSNPN, CDR2 SVGIG (reference sequence).

This clonotype was counted at least ten times. The chain joins TRBV6-2 or TRBV6-3 to TRBJ2-2, with TRBD1 matching 7 bases. V gave up 5 bases and J gave up 7 bases; unmatched junction bases: 4. Germline values: CDR1 MNHEY, CDR2 SVGEGT. The CDR3 contains 13 residues. The CDR3 DNA sequence: TGTGCCAGCAGTAGGGGGCAAGGCGGGGAGCTGTTTTTT. It is translated as CASSRGQGGELFF.

This clonotype came up many times. The chain recombines TRBV6-1 with TRBJ2-5; perhaps D is TRBD1 or TRBD2 (5 bases each). This CDR3 comprises 13 residues. CDR1 MNHNS and CDR2 SASEGT come from the germline V gene. Between the trimmed V and J ends, which lost 7 bases and 2 bases, there was a span of 11 bases. For the CDR3, the DNA is TGTGCCAGCACCAGGGACGCACAAGAGACCCAGTACTTC. Its protein is CASTRDAQETQYF.

There are many counts of this clonotype. The CDR3 loop is CASSFDSGDNSPLHF. CDR3 in DNA: TGTGCCAGCAGCTTCGACAGCGGGGATAATTCACCCCTCCACTTT. The chain uses TRBV7-3 and TRBJ1-6; weak D call: TRBD1 (5 bases). V dropped 3 bases and J dropped 5 bases, with 11 bases sitting between them. CDR1 and CDR2 from the germline V gene are SGHTA and FQGTGA. The CDR3 has 15 amino acids. Filled out from reference TRBV7-3 and TRBJ1-6, the complete variable domain reads GAGVSQTPSNKVTEKGKYVELRCDPISGHTALYWYRQSLGQGPEFLIYFQGTGAADDSGLPNDRFFAVRPEGSVSTLKIQRTERGDSAVYLCASSFDSGDNSPLHFGNGTRLTVT.

This clonotype was detected a few times. V is TRBV15 and J is TRBJ2-1; tentative D call: TRBD2 (6 bases). Germline V gene data show CDR1 as LNHNV and CDR2 as YYDKDF (reference sequence). Deletions cut 0 bases from V and 9 bases from J, with 12 bases between. This CDR3 comprises 14 residues. The CDR3 is CATSRERGRGEQFF. The CDR3 bases are TGTGCCACCAGCAGAGAACGGGGGAGAGGTGAGCAGTTCTTC.

V is TRBV5-4 and J is TRBJ1-3; the D is unclear. The V end was cut by 4 bases, the J end by 4 bases, with 9 bases between. The length of the CDR3 is 13 residues. CDR1 is SGHNT and CDR2 is YYREEE in the germline V gene (reference sequence). This CDR3 reads CASSQGWGNTIYF. The CDR3 coding sequence is TGTGCCAGCAGCCAAGGTTGGGGAAACACCATATATTTT.

Worth noting for this clonotype: Germline is not matched at one junction end, which may reflect a read error. The chain employs TRBV20-1 and TRBJ1-2; the match to TRBD1 covers 9 bases. Germline V lookup: CDR1 DFQATT, CDR2 SNEGSKA (reference sequence). The CDR3 covers 15 residues. CDR3: CSAGPGQGSKYGYTF. The CDR3 DNA reads as TGCAGTGCTGGGCCGGGACAGGGTTCTAAGTATGGCTACACCTTC.

This clonotype was recorded many times. V gene TRBV9 combines with J gene TRBJ1-2, with D uncertain. CDR1 SGDLS and CDR2 YYNGEE come from the germline V gene. The length of the CDR3 is 15 residues. V lost 4 bases to trimming and J lost 0 bases, with 13 bases between them. The CDR3 DNA reads TGTGCCAGCAGCCCCGGGCAGAGAGCTAACTATGGCTACACCTTC. Protein: CASSPGQRANYGYTF.

This clonotype was seen at least ten times. The chain recombines TRBV4-3 with TRBJ1-6, with TRBD1 identical over 7 bases. CDR1 LGHNA and CDR2 YSLEER come from the germline V gene. Trimming removed 2 bases from V and 7 bases from J; junction bases left unmatched: 11. This CDR3 has 17 amino acids. The CDR3 is CASSQSRTGAANSPLHF. CDR3 DNA: TGCGCCAGCAGCCAAAGCCGAACAGGGGCCGCCAATTCACCCCTCCACTTT.

This clonotype has at least ten counts. The V and J genes are TRBV7-3 and TRBJ2-5; 11 bases match TRBD2. Trimming cost V 5 bases and J 2 bases; bases outside gene matches: 7. In germline, CDR1 is SGHTA, CDR2 FQGTGA. There are 16 residues in the CDR3. The CDR3 DNA sequence: TGTGCCAGCAGCAAGACTAGCGGGGACCCTCAAGAGACCCAGTACTTC. Its protein product is CASSKTSGDPQETQYF.

The rearrangement uses TRBV29-1 and TRBJ2-4, with TRBD1 matching 7 bases. J gave up 6 bases and V 5 bases, and 7 bases lay outside the gene matches. Looked up from germline, CDR1 is SQVTM and CDR2 is ANQGSEA. The CDR3 covers 13 residues. The CDR3 region has the DNA TGCAGCGTTAAACAGGGGACGATAAACATTCAGTACTTC. Its protein is CSVKQGTINIQYF.

The chain combines TRBV19 with TRBJ2-7; 11 bases are shared with TRBD1. Unmatched junction bases numbered 9, after V lost 5 bases and J lost 3 bases. CDR3 length: 16 amino acids. CDR1 and CDR2 (germline): LNHDA, SQIVND (reference sequence). CDR3 in amino acids: CASSPPGQGGIYEQYF. CDR3 in DNA: TGTGCCAGTAGTCCGCCGGGACAGGGGGGCATCTACGAGCAGTACTTC. Using reference TRBV19 and TRBJ2-7 for the parts outside the CDR3, the full variable domain is DGGITQSPKYLFRKEGQNVTLSCEQNLNHDAMYWYRQDPGQGLRLIYYSQIVNDFQKGDIAEGYSVSREKKESFPLTVTSAQKNPTAFYLCASSPPGQGGIYEQYFGPGTRLTVT.

The chain uses TRBV4-2 and TRBJ2-1; 8 bases match TRBD2. The ends lost 0 bases at V and 7 bases at J; junction bases unmatched: 5. This CDR3 has 15 amino acids. Germline V gene sequence: CDR1 LGHNA, CDR2 YNFKEQ. CDR3 in DNA: TGTGCCAGCAGCCAAGAGGCTAGCGGGTCGAATGAGCAGTTCTTC. Protein product: CASSQEASGSNEQFF.

This clonotype has just a few counts. The chain has TRBV12-3 or TRBV12-4 and TRBJ2-7; D gene uncertain. The CDR3 is made up of 13 amino acids. V was clipped by 1 base and J by 0 bases, with 4 bases between them. This CDR3 is CASSLDISYEQYF. As DNA, the CDR3 is TGTGCCAGCAGTTTAGACATCTCCTACGAGCAGTACTTC.

This clonotype was recorded many times. The V gene is TRBV5-1, the J gene TRBJ1-1, with D possibly matching TRBD1 (5 bases). The CDR3 covers 14 residues. Germline lookup yields CDR1 SGHRS and CDR2 YFSETQ. Trimming took 4 bases from V and 4 from J, leaving 14 bases between them. The CDR3 sequence is CASSRGTEGTEAFF. CDR3 in DNA: TGCGCCAGCAGCCGCGGGACGGAGGGCACTGAAGCTTTCTTT.

This clonotype was seen at least ten times. The chain is built from TRBV11-2 and TRBJ1-1; no clear D. CDR3 length equals 11 residues. CDR1 and CDR2 from the germline V gene are SGHAT and FQNNGV. V gave up 5 bases and J gave up 6 bases, with 7 bases separating them. The CDR3 bases are TGTGCCAGCAGCCAAACAGCTGAAGCTTTCTTT. This codes for CASSQTAEAFF. Variable domain in full (rest from reference TRBV11-2 and TRBJ1-1): EAGVAQSPRYKIIEKRQSVAFWCNPISGHATLYWYQQILGQGPKLLIQFQNNGVVDDSQLPKDRFSAERLKGVDSTLKIQPAKLEDSAVYLCASSQTAEAFFGQGTRLTVV.

This clonotype has a handful of counts. The genes are TRBV6-1 and TRBJ2-1; unclear D gene. Germline V lookup: CDR1 MNHNS, CDR2 SASEGT. The CDR3 length is 15 residues. V shed 4 bases and J shed 2 bases, with 12 bases lying between them. The CDR3 sequence: CASSVNPGTYNEQFF. The DNA for the CDR3 is TGTGCCAGCAGTGTTAACCCGGGCACCTACAATGAGCAGTTCTTC.

At least ten counts were recorded for this clonotype. The rearrangement uses TRBV6-5 and TRBJ2-7, with 7 nucleotides matching TRBD1. The CDR3 is made up of 14 amino acids. With V trimmed by 8 bases and J by 4 bases, 11 bases remained unmatched. Germline assignment: CDR1 MNHEY and CDR2 SVGAGI. This chain's CDR3 is CASLEKQGMYEQYF. In DNA, the CDR3 is TGTGCCAGCCTTGAGAAACAGGGGATGTACGAGCAGTACTTC.

The V gene is TRBV20-1, the J gene TRBJ2-1; 8 positions match TRBD1. The CDR3 runs to 15 residues. CDR1 and CDR2 from the germline V gene are DFQATT and SNEGSKA (reference sequence). V was clipped by 4 bases and J by 6 bases; unmatched bases: 11. In DNA, the CDR3 is TGCAGTGCTACTACCGGGACAGGCCTCTCCAATGAGCAGTTCTTC. It is translated as CSATTGTGLSNEQFF.

V gene TRBV3-1 combines with J gene TRBJ2-7; D unresolved. CDR3 length: 12 residues. V was trimmed by 3 bases and J by 6 bases, leaving 9 bases between them. CDR1 is LGHDT and CDR2 is YNNKEL in the germline V gene (reference sequence). The CDR3 loop reads CASSHSKVEQYF. The CDR3 nucleotides read TGTGCCAGCAGCCACTCAAAGGTCGAGCAGTACTTC.

The V gene is TRBV20-1, the J gene TRBJ2-7, with 7 bases aligning to TRBD2. There are 16 residues in the CDR3. CDR1 is DFQATT, CDR2 SNEGSKA, per germline (reference sequence). The V segment lost 6 bases and the J segment 1 base; nucleotides outside the gene matches: 15. The CDR3 bases are TGCAGTGCCGGACCGGGGGGAGCGGTCGGTTCCTACGAGCAGTACTTC. The encoded protein is CSAGPGGAVGSYEQYF.

This chain connects TRBV7-2 to TRBJ2-3, with 7 bases aligning to TRBD1. The CDR3 runs to 15 residues. V shed 4 bases and J 3 bases; nucleotides not matched to a gene: 7. Germline CDR1 reads SGHTA; CDR2 reads FQGNSA. The CDR3 bases are TGTGCCAGCAGCTCACAGGGGCAAGTTACAGATACGCAGTATTTT. Translation: CASSSQGQVTDTQYF.

This clonotype was detected once. J is TRBJ1-2 and V is TRBV9, with unresolved D. Deletions cut 3 bases from V and 4 bases from J, with 19 bases between. From germline, CDR1 is SGDLS and CDR2 YYNGEE. CDR3 length equals 16 residues. The CDR3 is CASSGKRGGSFYGYTF. In DNA, the CDR3 is TGTGCCAGCAGCGGGAAGCGGGGAGGGAGCTTCTATGGCTACACCTTC.